The 13 T cell receptor beta chains presented below share a single source sample, sequenced in a study of blood T cell repertoires in COVID-19. Measured with immunoSEQ multiplex PCR; TCRdb has only the in-frame clones, and not every one. Of about 200,000 clones in the sample, 90% to 95% were seen once. Sequences were obtained from peripheral blood. These receptors originate from a man aged 30 to 39 with acute or convalescent COVID-19.

This clone was detected only once. V and J are TRBV15 and TRBJ2-7; 9 nucleotides line up with TRBD1. J was trimmed by 5 bases and V by 2 bases; bases with no gene match: 4. The V gene's germline CDR1 is LNHNV and CDR2 YYDKDF (reference sequence). The CDR3 is made up of 14 amino acids. This CDR3 is CATSRRDRVNEQYF. CDR3 DNA: TGTGCCACCAGCAGAAGGGACAGGGTTAACGAGCAGTACTTC. Full variable domain (missing parts from reference TRBV15 and TRBJ2-7): DAMVIQNPRYQVTQFGKPVTLSCSQTLNHNVMYWYQQKSSQAPKLLFHYYDKDFNNEADTPDNFQSRRPNTSFCFLDIRSPGLGDTAMYLCATSRRDRVNEQYFGPGTRLTVT.

The gene calls are TRBV2 and TRBJ1-4; D is unclear. The CDR3 runs to 14 residues. The V gene lost 8 bases and the J gene lost 5 bases, with 15 bases spanning the gap. CDR1 SNHLY and CDR2 FYNNEI come from the germline V gene. CDR3: CASVKHSLNEKLFF. CDR3 DNA: TGTGCCAGCGTAAAACATAGCCTGAATGAAAAACTGTTTTTT.

V usage is TRBV29-1 and J usage is TRBJ1-1; 8 bases are shared with TRBD1. CDR3 length: 12 amino acids. Germline CDR1 SQVTM, CDR2 ANQGSEA. The J segment lost 5 bases and the V segment lost 4 bases, leaving 3 bases of the junction unmatched. For the CDR3, the DNA is TGCAGCGTTGCCAGGGGGCTTACTGAAGCTTTCTTT. Residues: CSVARGLTEAFF.

This chain uses TRBV5-6 with TRBJ1-2, with D possibly matching TRBD1 (5 bases). The CDR3 sequence is 14 residues long. V lost 4 bases and J lost 8, with 18 bases in between. Germline CDR1 and CDR2: SGHDT and YYEEEE. The CDR3 loop reads CASSANLGASGYTF. CDR3 DNA sequence: TGTGCCAGCAGCGCAAACCTAGGGGCGTCGGGCTACACCTTC.

The chain recombines TRBV27 with TRBJ2-7; 8 nucleotides align to TRBD2. The CDR3 covers 12 residues. CDR1 is MNHEY, CDR2 SMNVEV, per germline (reference sequence). The ends lost 8 bases at V and 2 bases at J; junction bases unmatched: 2. CDR3 loop: CASGSGTYEQYF. The CDR3 coding sequence is TGTGCCAGCGGTAGCGGGACCTACGAGCAGTACTTC.

The rearrangement joins TRBV19 to TRBJ2-2, with unresolved D. Trimming shortened V by 6 bases and J by 2 bases, and 10 bases separated the two germline ends. CDR1 and CDR2 from the germline V gene are LNHDA and SQIVND (reference sequence). The CDR3 totals 14 residues. The CDR3 protein is CASSPLRNTGELFF. In DNA form, the CDR3 reads TGTGCCAGTAGCCCTCTGCGAAACACCGGGGAGCTGTTTTTT. The whole variable domain, remainder taken from reference TRBV19 and TRBJ2-2, is DGGITQSPKYLFRKEGQNVTLSCEQNLNHDAMYWYRQDPGQGLRLIYYSQIVNDFQKGDIAEGYSVSREKKESFPLTVTSAQKNPTAFYLCASSPLRNTGELFFGEGSRLTVL.

This sequence joins TRBV30 and TRBJ1-2, with D unresolved. The V gene's germline CDR1 is GTSNPN and CDR2 SVGIG (reference sequence). The CDR3 runs to 11 residues. Deletions cut 2 bases from V and 7 bases from J, with 8 bases between. The DNA of the CDR3 is TGTGCCTGGAGTCTCCCGGGTGGCTACACCTTC. Translated: CAWSLPGGYTF. The entire variable domain, with the rest obtained from reference TRBV30 and TRBJ1-2, is as follows: SQTIHQWPATLVQPVGSPLSLECTVEGTSNPNLYWYRQAAGRGLQLLFYSVGIGQISSEVPQNLSASRPQDRQFILSSKKLLLSDSGFYLCAWSLPGGYTFGSGTRLTVV.

The genes are TRBV4-1 and TRBJ2-2; TRBD2 might be the D (6 bases). Trimming removed 6 bases at V and 2 bases at J, with 16 bases between. This CDR3 comprises 16 residues. Germline assignment: CDR1 MGHRA and CDR2 YSYEKL. This CDR3 reads CASRPLGGVNTGELFF. In nucleotides, the CDR3 is TGCGCCAGCAGGCCCCTTGGAGGGGTTAACACCGGGGAGCTGTTTTTT.

The rearrangement links TRBV18 to TRBJ2-1, with 9 positions matching TRBD1. After removal of 4 bases from V and 6 bases from J, the junction contained 4 bases not matched to a gene. The CDR3 runs to 14 residues. CDR1 is KGHSH and CDR2 is LQKENI in the germline V gene. The CDR3 nucleotides are TGTGCCAGCTCACGGCGGGACAGGGTCAATGAGCAGTTCTTC. Residues: CASSRRDRVNEQFF.

The V and J genes are TRBV11-1 and TRBJ2-3, with 7 positions matching TRBD1. Germline CDR1 SGHAT, CDR2 FQDESV (reference sequence). The CDR3 spans 15 residues. Losses at the gene ends were 5 bases for V and 8 bases for J; bases not matched to a gene: 13. Here the CDR3 reads CASSLTTGFQGTQYF. In DNA, the CDR3 is TGTGCCAGCAGCCTAACGACAGGGTTTCAGGGTACGCAGTATTTT. Variable domain in full (rest from reference TRBV11-1 and TRBJ2-3): EAEVAQSPRYKITEKSQAVAFWCDPISGHATLYWYRQILGQGPELLVQFQDESVVDDSQLPKDRFSAERLKGVDSTLKIQPAELGDSAMYLCASSLTTGFQGTQYFGPGTRLTVL.

The V gene is TRBV30, the J gene TRBJ2-3, with D maybe TRBD1 (6 bases). Germline V gene data show CDR1 as GTSNPN and CDR2 as SVGIG (reference sequence). Trimming took 1 base from V and 0 from J, leaving 8 bases between them. This CDR3 contains 14 residues. In DNA, the CDR3 is TGTGCCTGGAGTGAGGGGGTGAGCACAGATACGCAGTATTTT. It translates to CAWSEGVSTDTQYF.

The chain is built from TRBV7-9 and TRBJ2-1; 8 nucleotides agree with TRBD1. The V segment lost 5 bases and the J segment 2 bases; nucleotides outside the gene matches: 11. This CDR3 is 17 amino acids long. CDR1 and CDR2 (germline): SEHNR, FQNEAQ (reference sequence). The CDR3 DNA reads as TGTGCCAGCAGCCCAGGGTGGGACAGGACCACCTACAATGAGCAGTTCTTC. Amino acids: CASSPGWDRTTYNEQFF.

The chain links TRBV4-1 to TRBJ1-2; no definite D call. CDR3 size: 14 residues. V lost 0 bases and J lost 2, with 7 bases in between. Germline V gene lookup returns CDR1 MGHRA and CDR2 YSYEKL. The CDR3 DNA is TGCGCCAGCAGCCAAGACAGTATGAACTATGGCTACACCTTC. Its protein is CASSQDSMNYGYTF.